This T cell receptor (beta chain) originates from a study of cytotoxic CD8 clonotypes in ibrutinib-treated CLL (TCRdb year 2021). Some background on the complete study: The cohort had eleven to twelve relapsed/refractory and 15 treatment-naive patients; some 17 were IGHV unmutated. Responses were partial in some 24 patients and complete in 2; after median approximately 66 months follow-up, roughly 15 stayed in remission and about 12 progressed. Response samples were taken after a median of about a year on treatment, ranging from roughly 6 to 36 months. Samples averaged approximately 260,000 productive templates and approximately 100,000 productive rearrangements. Of the 86 participants in the trial, about 25 had longitudinal samples available. Cryopreserved peripheral blood mononuclear cells were collected at three points: before therapy, at response, and at either sustained remission or disease progression. Every remission and progressive disease sample was obtained while ibrutinib was still being received by the patients. The paper as a whole reports these results and caveats: Public clonotypes were found to be uncommon and were observed to contract or remain stable during treatment; the increase in clonality was shown to reflect expansion of private clonotypes at ibrutinib response. At baseline, clonality was higher than in age-matched healthy donors and showed a strong correlation with circulating CD8+ T-cell counts. Clonality increased at ibrutinib response, stayed stable in sustained remission, and fell back toward baseline at progression. Lymph node repertoires were not examined, and the timing of sampling was not matched between patients in sustained remission and those whose disease progressed.

Trimming removed 6 bases from V and 7 bases from J, leaving 10 bases between the germline ends. There are 12 amino acids in the CDR3, from cysteine to phenylalanine inclusive. Only the CDR3 DNA is retained, 36 bases long and in frame from the first base. According to the germline V gene, CDR1 reads KGHSH and CDR2 reads LQKENI. This clone appeared once. The antigen this receptor binds is unknown. Base quality data are lacking; no much larger clone is found one base away. A MiSeq instrument was used for deep resolution sequencing, which targeted depths ranging from 1 in 1 million up to 1 in 200,000 T cells, with coverage averaging 10x for each clonotype. TCR beta libraries were generated with the immunoSEQ hsTCRB Kit. The paper's processing steps were these. The data were analyzed with ImmunoSEQ Analyzer and ImmunoSEQ Data Assistant, and V, D and J gene assignments followed IMGT definitions. Clonality, with values ranging from 0 to 1, was calculated as one minus the normalized Shannon entropy of productive rearrangement frequencies. Only overrepresented clonotypes making up at least 0.05% of the repertoire of each patient were included in the public clonotype analysis. Approximately 13 age-matched healthy donor repertoires from immuneACCESS served as clonality controls. The table comes from immuneACCESS by way of TCRdb, which keeps in-frame sequences with V and J called. Part of the clones is missing from these tables; in studies checked, under half for an unresolved V gene and the rest for unknown reasons. The V and J calls and clone size are taken from that table; D and trimming were inferred from the DNA. Counted in this sample were approximately 210,000 clones; approximately 72% of them appeared once. The top ten clonotypes cover 13% of the sample.

The time point label, as the study defines it: around 25 months on ibrutinib. For TCR beta library preparation, 2 to 2.5 micrograms of genomic DNA were isolated from cryopreserved PBMCs. Longitudinal blood samples from CLL patients on ibrutinib monotherapy were analyzed using high-throughput TCR beta sequencing. The patients were enrolled in a single-center, open-label phase 2 trial of ibrutinib monotherapy. Sequencing used PBMCs, obtained after 24 months of ibrutinib treatment. This chain is built from TRBV18 and TRBJ1-5; no confident D gene assignment can be made. This receptor was obtained from a human donor with chronic lymphocytic leukemia. The DNA sequence is as follows: TGTGCCAGCTCCCCCTCGGGGCAGCCCCAGCATTTT. It encodes CASSPSGQPQHF.